This TCR beta chain originates from a study of monozygotic twins with inflammatory bowel disease. Germline-derived CDR1 and CDR2 are SGHRS and YFSETQ. The CDR3 is 14 amino acids. Regarding this clonotype: Its matching antigen is unknown.

Study results and caveats: On the inverse Simpson index, IBD patients scored lower for TCRbeta diversity than healthy co-twins.

From the 5' RACE reads, TCRdb lists one entry per CDR3 protein and no DNA. The sample table includes hundreds of thousands of distinct CDR3 sequences. J is TRBJ1-1 and V is TRBV5-1; the TRBD1 assignment by TCRdb is unverifiable without DNA. The receptor was derived from a human donor with ulcerative colitis or Crohn's disease, or a healthy co-twin of an affected twin (not recorded which). The sequenced sample consisted of blood. This CDR3 is CASSLGPGKPEAFF.